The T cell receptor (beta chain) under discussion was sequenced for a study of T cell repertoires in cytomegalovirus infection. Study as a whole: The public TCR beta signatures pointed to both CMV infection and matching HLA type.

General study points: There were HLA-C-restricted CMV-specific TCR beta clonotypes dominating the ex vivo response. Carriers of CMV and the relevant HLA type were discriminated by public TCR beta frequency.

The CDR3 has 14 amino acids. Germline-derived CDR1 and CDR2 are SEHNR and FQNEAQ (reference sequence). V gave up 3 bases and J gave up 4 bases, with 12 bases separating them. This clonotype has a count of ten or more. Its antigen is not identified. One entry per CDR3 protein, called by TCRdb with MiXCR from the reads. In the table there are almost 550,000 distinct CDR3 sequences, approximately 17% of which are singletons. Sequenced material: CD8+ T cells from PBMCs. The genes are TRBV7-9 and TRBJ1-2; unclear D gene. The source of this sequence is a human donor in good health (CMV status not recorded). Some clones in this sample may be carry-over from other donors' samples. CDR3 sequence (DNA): TGTGCCAGCAGCTTCCCCAGGACGGGCTATGGCTACACCTTC. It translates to CASSFPRTGYGYTF. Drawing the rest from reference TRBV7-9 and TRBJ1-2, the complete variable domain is DTGVSQNPRHKITKRGQNVTFRCDPISEHNRLYWYRQTLGQGPEFLTYFQNEAQLEKSRLLSDRFSAERPKGSFSTLEIQRTEQGDSAMYLCASSFPRTGYGYTFGSGTRLTVV.